This TCR beta chain is drawn from a study of blood T cell repertoires in COVID-19. The CDR3 is made up of 16 amino acids. The repertoire was sequenced with immunoSEQ multiplex PCR; TCRdb's copy has only in-frame clones and lacks some. The sample yields under 55,000 clones, around 80% seen once. This TCR was recovered from a man in his 70s with acute or convalescent COVID-19. The gene calls are TRBV21-1 and TRBJ2-7; the table's D gene call, TRBD1, was not cross checked with the DNA. TRBV21-1 is assigned pseudogene status. The sample comprised peripheral blood. For the CDR3, the DNA is TGTGCCAGCAGCAAATATAAAGACAGCGACGCCTACGAGCAGTACTTC. Protein sequence: CASSKYKDSDAYEQYF.